Each of the 24 T cell receptor beta chains below was sequenced from the same sample in a study of cytomegalovirus exposure and HLA in healthy donors. 13 Jbeta primers and 60 Vbeta primers were used for the PCR. Libraries were prepared by immunoSEQ multiplex PCR; TCRdb keeps only in-frame clonotypes and omits some of them. Altogether 200,000 to 250,000 clones are present, about 83% being singletons, with the ten largest covering approximately 1.4%. The sample comprised PBMCs. All receptors derive from a girl between 10 and 17 years old in good health and CMV-seronegative.

The CDR3 DNA reads as TGTGCCAGCAGCAGGGGCTCTTTCCAAGAGACCCAGTACTTC. Its translation is CASSRGSFQETQYF. The rearrangement joins TRBV16 to TRBJ2-5; perhaps TRBD1 as D (5 bases). Trimming stripped 5 bases from V and 1 base from J, with 11 bases between. CDR1 and CDR2 (germline): KGHSY, FQNENV. CDR3 length: 14 residues.

This rearrangement joins TRBV25-1 to TRBJ2-7; 8 nucleotides line up with TRBD1. Germline CDR1 reads MGHDK; CDR2 reads SYGVNS. The length of the CDR3 is 16 residues. V trimming: 3 bases; J trimming: 1 base; junction bases outside the gene matches: 8. DNA of the CDR3: TGTGCCAGCAGTGATGGGACAGGCCTGGGATCCTACGAGCAGTACTTC. Protein: CASSDGTGLGSYEQYF.

The chain links TRBV7-3 to TRBJ2-3; 9 nucleotides align to TRBD2. The J segment lost 4 bases and the V segment lost 5 bases, leaving 4 bases of the junction unmatched. CDR3 length equals 14 residues. The germline V gene encodes CDR1 SGHTA and CDR2 FQGTGA. This CDR3 reads CASSKGLAPDTQYF. CDR3 coding DNA: TGTGCCAGCAGCAAGGGACTAGCCCCAGATACGCAGTATTTT. Full variable domain (outside the CDR3, taken from reference TRBV7-3 and TRBJ2-3): GAGVSQTPSNKVTEKGKYVELRCDPISGHTALYWYRQSLGQGPEFLIYFQGTGAADDSGLPNDRFFAVRPEGSVSTLKIQRTERGDSAVYLCASSKGLAPDTQYFGPGTRLTVL.

J is TRBJ1-1 and V is TRBV29-1; TRBD1 matches 7 bases. Trimming cost V 1 base and J 3 bases; bases outside gene matches: 11. CDR1 is SQVTM, CDR2 ANQGSEA, per germline. CDR3 length: 16 amino acids. CDR3 in DNA: TGCAGCGTTGAAGGGGTGGAGGGGCAGGGGGACACTGAAGCTTTCTTT. Translating gives CSVEGVEGQGDTEAFF.

The gene calls are TRBV7-9 and TRBJ2-1, with D tentatively TRBD1 (5 bases). This CDR3 has 14 amino acids. Germline values: CDR1 SEHNR, CDR2 FQNEAQ (reference sequence). Trimming took 3 bases from V and 9 from J, leaving 15 bases between them. CDR3 DNA sequence: TGTGCCAGCAGCTTGGGGCCCCTGGCCGGTGAGCAGTTCTTC. Protein product: CASSLGPLAGEQFF. The whole variable domain, filled in from reference TRBV7-9 and TRBJ2-1, reads DTGVSQNPRHKITKRGQNVTFRCDPISEHNRLYWYRQTLGQGPEFLTYFQNEAQLEKSRLLSDRFSAERPKGSFSTLEIQRTEQGDSAMYLCASSLGPLAGEQFFGPGTRLTVL.

The chain carries TRBV7-2 and TRBJ2-6, with D possibly being TRBD2 (7 bases). Germline CDR1 is SGHTA and CDR2 is FQGNSA. Trimming took 8 bases from V and 0 from J, leaving 23 bases between them. The CDR3 contains 19 residues. CDR3 coding DNA: TGTGCCAGCCCCCCCCCTGCGGGGGCGACAAGCTCTGGGGCCAACGTCCTGACTTTC. It encodes CASPPPAGATSSGANVLTF.

This chain connects TRBV9 to TRBJ2-1; 8 nucleotides agree with TRBD2. Germline V CDR1 and CDR2: SGDLS, YYNGEE. J lost 5 bases, V lost 3 bases, and 10 bases had no gene match. The CDR3 runs to 16 residues. Here the CDR3 reads CASSARGGLDNNEQFF. The DNA of the CDR3 is TGTGCCAGCAGCGCCCGGGGGGGACTAGACAACAATGAGCAGTTCTTC.

CDR3: CASSDRGGSPLHF. CDR3 in DNA: TGTGCCAGCAGTGATAGGGGGGGTTCACCCCTCCACTTT. The chain has TRBV25-1 and TRBJ1-6; a weak D match, TRBD1 (6 bases). There are 13 residues in the CDR3. Germline CDR1 is MGHDK and CDR2 is SYGVNS. Trimming shortened V by 3 bases and J by 9 bases, and 9 bases separated the two germline ends.

This clone was counted only a few times. This rearrangement joins TRBV28 to TRBJ1-1, with a tentative D call TRBD1 (6 bases). The CDR3 sequence is 14 residues long. The V and J ends lost 2 bases and 4 bases respectively, with 11 bases between them. Germline V gene data show CDR1 as MDHEN and CDR2 as SYDVKM. CDR3 in amino acids: CASSLRRGGTEAFF. CDR3 DNA: TGTGCCAGCAGTTTAAGACGAGGGGGCACTGAAGCTTTCTTT.

This chain uses TRBV18 with TRBJ2-7, with 7 nucleotides matching TRBD1. The J segment lost 2 bases and the V segment lost 0 bases, leaving 1 base of the junction unmatched. In germline, CDR1 is KGHSH, CDR2 LQKENI. The CDR3 runs to 14 residues. The CDR3: CASSPPGQTYEQYF. The CDR3 region has the DNA TGTGCCAGCTCACCACCGGGACAGACCTACGAGCAGTACTTC.

The CDR3 bases are TGTGCCAGCAGCTCCCGGGGGCGGACAGGGTTTGGCTACACCTTC. Its translation: CASSSRGRTGFGYTF. This rearrangement joins TRBV7-9 to TRBJ1-2; 8 bases fit TRBD1. This CDR3 has 15 residues. V dropped 4 bases and J dropped 7; count of bases not matched to a gene: 11. The germline CDR1 and CDR2 sequences are SEHNR and FQNEAQ (reference sequence).

The rearrangement links TRBV4-3 to TRBJ2-3, with 11 bases lining up with TRBD2. V trimming: 0 bases; J trimming: 3 bases; junction bases outside the gene matches: 14. Germline V gives CDR1 LGHNA, CDR2 YSLEER. The CDR3 totals 20 residues. The chain's CDR3 is CASSQDWVVAGGPTTDTQYF. CDR3 bases: TGCGCCAGCAGCCAAGATTGGGTAGTAGCGGGGGGGCCTACGACAGATACGCAGTATTTT.

This clone was recorded a few times. V and J are TRBV4-2 and TRBJ1-4, with a possible D match to TRBD1 (5 bases). This CDR3 region has 15 residues. V dropped 3 bases and J dropped 5 bases, with 13 bases sitting between them. The germline gives CDR1 LGHNA, CDR2 YNFKEQ. This chain's CDR3 is CASSQGQGWNEKLFF. In nucleotides, the CDR3 is TGTGCCAGCAGCCAGGGTCAGGGTTGGAATGAAAAACTGTTTTTT.

This chain links TRBV11-2 with TRBJ2-5; a weak D match, TRBD1 (6 bases). Near its end, the DNA agrees better with TRBJ2-7, so the J call may be wrong. CDR1 and CDR2 (germline): SGHAT, FQNNGV. CDR3 length equals 14 residues. The CDR3 bases are TGTGCCAGCAGCTTAATTCCAGGGGATTACGAGCAGTACTTC. Translated, it gives CASSLIPGDYEQYF.

V is TRBV9 and J is TRBJ2-7, with 9 bases that match TRBD1. V shed 1 base and J 3 bases; nucleotides not matched to a gene: 5. This CDR3 comprises 15 residues. Germline V gene sequence: CDR1 SGDLS, CDR2 YYNGEE. CDR3 residues: CASSVRGQGGYEQYF. CDR3 bases: TGTGCCAGCAGCGTAAGGGGACAGGGTGGCTACGAGCAGTACTTC.

The chain couples TRBV28 to TRBJ2-6; D is perhaps TRBD1 (5 bases). Trimming took off 2 bases at V and 0 bases at J, with 8 bases between the two ends. Germline V gene lookup returns CDR1 MDHEN and CDR2 SYDVKM. This CDR3 region has 16 residues. The CDR3 here is CASSLLGASGANVLTF. The CDR3 coding sequence is TGTGCCAGCAGTTTACTTGGGGCCTCTGGGGCCAACGTCCTGACTTTC. Full variable domain (outside the CDR3, taken from reference TRBV28 and TRBJ2-6): DVKVTQSSRYLVKRTGEKVFLECVQDMDHENMFWYRQDPGLGLRLIYFSYDVKMKEKGDIPEGYSVSREKKERFSLILESASTNQTSMYLCASSLLGASGANVLTFGAGSRLTVL.

The genes are TRBV28 and TRBJ1-3; D remains ambiguous. CDR1 is MDHEN and CDR2 is SYDVKM in the germline V gene. Trimming removed 6 bases at V and 4 bases at J, with 13 bases between. The CDR3 runs to 14 residues. As DNA, the CDR3 is TGTGCCAGCAGCCCAGGACTTTACGGAAACACCATATATTTT. As protein: CASSPGLYGNTIYF.

This clone was detected only once. The V gene is TRBV4-2, the J gene TRBJ2-1, with D perhaps TRBD2 (6 bases). The V and J ends lost 4 bases and 8 bases respectively, with 15 bases between them. CDR1 LGHNA and CDR2 YNFKEQ come from the germline V gene. The CDR3 covers 14 residues. Here the CDR3 reads CASSPSESGDEQFF. The DNA for the CDR3 is TGTGCCAGCAGCCCCTCCGAGTCGGGAGATGAGCAGTTCTTC.

The V call is TRBV28, the J call TRBJ1-2; D possibly corresponds to TRBD1 (5 bases). Germline lookup yields CDR1 MDHEN and CDR2 SYDVKM. The CDR3 contains 15 residues. V lost 2 bases and J 6 bases, leaving 16 bases between the germline ends. CDR3 region: CASSLGVLRANGYTF. The CDR3 coding sequence is TGTGCCAGCAGTTTAGGGGTCCTCAGGGCAAATGGCTACACCTTC.

The J gene is TRBJ1-3, the V gene TRBV4-1, with D possibly matching TRBD1 (6 bases). Germline CDR1 is MGHRA and CDR2 is YSYEKL. This CDR3 spans 17 amino acids. Trimming stripped 0 bases from V and 0 bases from J, with 12 bases between. CDR3 DNA sequence: TGCGCCAGCAGCCAAGACACAGGGTATAGCTCTGGAAACACCATATATTTT. Translation: CASSQDTGYSSGNTIYF.

J is TRBJ2-2 and V is TRBV7-9; D remains ambiguous. CDR1 and CDR2 (germline): SEHNR, FQNEAQ (reference sequence). The CDR3 is 13 residues long. V was cut by 5 bases and J by 4 bases, with 8 bases left in between. CDR3: CASSPSLTGELFF. The CDR3 nucleotides are TGTGCCAGCAGCCCCTCCCTCACCGGGGAGCTGTTTTTT.

The gene calls are TRBV2 and TRBJ2-3; D is ambiguous. Germline values: CDR1 SNHLY, CDR2 FYNNEI. This CDR3 has 12 amino acids. V lost 8 bases to trimming and J lost 5 bases, with 11 bases between them. The CDR3 is CASRGYVDTQYF. CDR3 coding DNA: TGTGCCAGCCGCGGTTATGTAGATACGCAGTATTTT.

The V gene is TRBV30, the J gene TRBJ1-2, with D possibly matching TRBD1 (6 bases). The V end lost 4 bases, the J end lost 1 base, and 10 bases lay between the germline ends. From germline, CDR1 is GTSNPN and CDR2 SVGIG (reference sequence). The CDR3 sequence is 13 residues long. CDR3 in DNA: TGTGCCTGGATGGGACAATTTAACTATGGCTACACCTTC. It yields the protein CAWMGQFNYGYTF. Full variable domain (outside the CDR3, taken from reference TRBV30 and TRBJ1-2): SQTIHQWPATLVQPVGSPLSLECTVEGTSNPNLYWYRQAAGRGLQLLFYSVGIGQISSEVPQNLSASRPQDRQFILSSKKLLLSDSGFYLCAWMGQFNYGYTFGSGTRLTVV.

The chain carries TRBV2 and TRBJ2-1, with 13 bases aligning to TRBD2. In germline, CDR1 is SNHLY, CDR2 FYNNEI. This CDR3 contains 16 residues. J gave up 12 bases and V 0 bases, and 8 bases lay outside the gene matches. CDR3 DNA: TGTGCCAGCAGTGAAGCGGAACTAGCGGGAGGGAGGGGGCAGTTCTTC. Amino acid sequence: CASSEAELAGGRGQFF.